The present T cell receptor (beta chain) was sequenced within a study of blood T cells in healthy people across ages. Study-level points and caveats: In long-lived donors, naive CD4+ cell counts and diversity exceeded those of aged donors.

Then a second PCR, running about 7 to 11 cycles, was carried out with a sample-barcoded 5' primer and a J-beta primer mix. Tagging of each cDNA molecule was performed by a template-switch adaptor with 12 random nucleotides. TCRdb independently ran MiXCR on the 5' RACE reads; one entry per CDR3 protein. This table holds about 1.6 million distinct CDR3 sequences, approximately 32% found once. As concerns this clonotype: Antigen: not known.

CDR1 and CDR2 from the germline V gene are SGHTA and FQGTGA. This CDR3 region has 15 residues. V shed 2 bases, J shed 5 bases, and the junction held 5 bases outside the gene matches. The clonotype originates from a woman aged 25 to 45 in good health. Sequencing was performed on blood. V usage is TRBV7-3 and J usage is TRBJ2-3; TRBD1 matches at 9 bases. The CDR3: CASSLWGQGIDTQYF. The CDR3 nucleotides are TGTGCCAGCAGCTTATGGGGACAGGGTATAGATACGCAGTATTTT.